The 20 T cell receptor beta chains presented below share a single source sample, sequenced in a study of T cells after yellow fever vaccination. Each CDR3 protein gets one entry after TCRdb re-called the 5' RACE reads with MiXCR. Here the sample spans tens of thousands of distinct CDR3 sequences, approximately 8% being singletons. The sample consisted of CD8+ T cells sorted from PBMCs, taken on the day of the yellow fever booster vaccination. These receptors all come from a man aged 30-40 years who received the YFV17D yellow fever vaccine.

This clonotype has just a few counts. The rearrangement joins TRBV20-1 to TRBJ2-1; the D is unclear. This CDR3 spans 14 amino acids. Trimming left V 3 bases short and J 6 bases short, with 15 bases between. Per the germline V gene, CDR1 is DFQATT and CDR2 is SNEGSKA (reference sequence). The CDR3: CSASSWELRNEQFF. The CDR3 bases are TGCAGTGCTAGTTCGTGGGAACTACGCAATGAGCAGTTCTTC.

This clonotype occurred many times. The V gene is TRBV7-8, the J gene TRBJ2-7, with a tentative D call TRBD2 (5 bases). The V end lost 5 bases, the J end lost 3 bases, and 8 bases lay between the germline ends. CDR3 length: 12 amino acids. Germline-derived CDR1 and CDR2 are SGHVS and FQNEAQ. Here the CDR3 DNA reads TGTGCCAGCAGCCCACTAGGCTACGAGCAGTACTTC. Translated: CASSPLGYEQYF.

In this sample, this clonotype turned up many times. The J gene is TRBJ2-3, the V gene TRBV6-1; D call uncertain. Germline V gene lookup returns CDR1 MNHNS and CDR2 SASEGT. V gave up 8 bases and J gave up 3 bases, with 12 bases separating them. The CDR3 covers 13 residues. Here the CDR3 reads CASSKGWTDTQYF. Written as DNA, the CDR3 is TGTGCCAGCTCGAAAGGGTGGACAGATACGCAGTATTTT.

The CDR3 spells CASRIQQASGEQYF. Here the CDR3 DNA reads TGTGCCAGCAGAATACAACAGGCGTCGGGGGAGCAGTACTTC. The chain employs TRBV7-8 and TRBJ2-7; D possibly matches TRBD1 or TRBD2 (5 bases each). The CDR3 has 14 residues. Trimming stripped 6 bases from V and 7 bases from J, with 19 bases between. Germline V CDR1 and CDR2: SGHVS, FQNEAQ.

This clonotype was observed a handful of times. DNA of the CDR3: TGTGCCAGCAGACACGACAGGGTCGGGGAGCAGTACTTC. This encodes CASRHDRVGEQYF. J is TRBJ2-7 and V is TRBV7-9; 7 nucleotides line up with TRBD1. Germline V gene data show CDR1 as SEHNR and CDR2 as FQNEAQ (reference sequence). The CDR3 runs 13 residues. V shed 6 bases and J 7 bases; nucleotides not matched to a gene: 9.

This clonotype was seen a few times. The chain links TRBV13 to TRBJ2-3; unclear D gene. V lost 5 bases and J lost 3, with 9 bases in between. This CDR3 is 13 amino acids long. Germline values: CDR1 PRHDT, CDR2 FYEKMQ (reference sequence). The CDR3 is CASSPPRTDTQYF. In DNA form, the CDR3 reads TGTGCCAGCAGCCCCCCACGGACAGATACGCAGTATTTT.

The genes are TRBV5-4 and TRBJ2-1; TRBD2 agrees at 8 bases. The CDR3 totals 16 residues. The V gene's germline CDR1 is SGHNT and CDR2 YYREEE (reference sequence). The V and J ends lost 0 bases and 9 bases, in that order; junction bases with no gene match: 11. Here the CDR3 reads CASSLAVSGKVSEQFF. The CDR3 nucleotides are TGTGCCAGCAGCTTGGCCGTTAGCGGGAAGGTTAGTGAGCAGTTCTTC.

This clonotype was picked up a small number of times. The genes are TRBV9 and TRBJ2-2; 10 bases match TRBD1. This CDR3 has 15 amino acids. In germline, CDR1 is SGDLS, CDR2 YYNGEE. The J segment lost 4 bases and the V segment lost 5 bases, leaving 5 bases of the junction unmatched. In DNA, the CDR3 is TGTGCCAGCAGTGCCGGGACAGGGGCCACCGGGGAGCTGTTTTTT. This sequence encodes CASSAGTGATGELFF.

The chain employs TRBV5-1 and TRBJ2-3; D call uncertain. The CDR3 is made up of 14 amino acids. Germline V gene data show CDR1 as SGHRS and CDR2 as YFSETQ. Deletions cut 0 bases from V and 3 bases from J, with 8 bases between. As DNA, the CDR3 is TGCGCCAGCAGCTTGGGGACCGGGACAGATACGCAGTATTTT. Protein sequence: CASSLGTGTDTQYF.

This clonotype was seen a few times. This rearrangement joins TRBV2 to TRBJ2-7; TRBD2 aligns across 9 bases. V lost 3 bases, J lost 2 bases, and 2 bases stayed unmatched. CDR3 length: 14 residues. Germline V gene sequence: CDR1 SNHLY, CDR2 FYNNEI. The CDR3 DNA reads TGTGCCAGCAGTGAGCCTAGCGGGGCCTACGAGCAGTACTTC. Translation: CASSEPSGAYEQYF.

The rearrangement links TRBV6-5 to TRBJ1-1, with 7 positions matching TRBD1. Germline V gene data show CDR1 as MNHEY and CDR2 as SVGAGI. The CDR3 sequence is 14 residues long. Trimming removed 2 bases from V and 3 bases from J; junction bases left unmatched: 3. CDR3 sequence (DNA): TGTGCCAGCAGTTACCAGGGGGTGGACACTGAAGCTTTCTTT. Protein product: CASSYQGVDTEAFF.

The CDR3 DNA sequence: TGTGCCAGCAGTTACTCGATGGGCAATGAGCAGTTCTTC. Translated: CASSYSMGNEQFF. The chain combines TRBV6-5 with TRBJ2-1; D gene uncertain. There are 13 residues in the CDR3. Per germline, CDR1 MNHEY and CDR2 SVGAGI. V was trimmed by 0 bases and J by 6 bases, leaving 6 bases between them.

Comments on this clonotype: A read error may produce the germline difference seen at one junction end. V and J are TRBV4-3 and TRBJ2-1; D is perhaps TRBD2 (6 bases). Germline V lookup: CDR1 LGHNA, CDR2 YSLEER. CDR3 size: 16 residues. CDR3 in amino acids: CTSSQERLDDYNEQFF. In DNA form, the CDR3 reads TGCACCAGCAGCCAAGAGAGACTAGACGACTACAATGAGCAGTTCTTC.

The chain couples TRBV27 to TRBJ2-2; TRBD1 matches at 9 bases. Germline V lookup: CDR1 MNHEY, CDR2 SMNVEV (reference sequence). Trimming cost V 6 bases and J 9 bases; bases outside gene matches: 8. CDR3 size: 14 residues. CDR3 region: CASRPGQGAWELFF. Here the CDR3 DNA reads TGTGCCAGCAGACCGGGACAGGGCGCTTGGGAGCTGTTTTTT.

This clonotype was detected ten times or more. This rearrangement joins TRBV6-5 to TRBJ2-5, with a possible D match to TRBD2 (5 bases). The CDR3 consists of 13 residues. Germline V gives CDR1 MNHEY, CDR2 SVGAGI. V lost 8 bases to trimming and J lost 1 base, with 11 bases between them. This chain's CDR3 is CASGWRPQETQYF. The CDR3 DNA follows: TGTGCCAGCGGGTGGAGGCCCCAAGAGACCCAGTACTTC.

The table lists this clonotype with a few counts. This chain connects TRBV6-2 or TRBV6-3 to TRBJ2-3, with D perhaps TRBD2 (6 bases). This CDR3 has 16 residues. Germline V gene sequence: CDR1 MNHEY, CDR2 SVGEGT. V dropped 4 bases and J dropped 4 bases, with 18 bases sitting between them. CDR3 loop: CASSWTLSGGADTQYF. The CDR3, as DNA: TGTGCCAGCAGTTGGACCCTTAGCGGCGGCGCAGATACGCAGTATTTT.

V is TRBV20-1 and J is TRBJ2-1; either TRBD1 or TRBD2 may fit D (5 bases each). Germline CDR1 DFQATT, CDR2 SNEGSKA (reference sequence). With 2 bases removed from V and 9 bases from J, the gap between germline ends came to 23 bases. This CDR3 contains 16 residues. CDR3 in DNA: TGCAGTGCTAGACCGAAGAGTAAGCAGGGACCGAGTGAGCAGTTCTTC. It is translated as CSARPKSKQGPSEQFF.

This clonotype has a handful of counts. CDR3 loop: CASSYGTSSFEQFF. Written as DNA, the CDR3 is TGTGCCAGCAGTTACGGGACTAGTTCCTTCGAGCAGTTCTTC. The chain combines TRBV27 with TRBJ2-1; 8 bases align to TRBD2. The CDR3 runs to 14 residues. Losses at the gene ends were 4 bases for V and 10 bases for J; bases not matched to a gene: 9. The V gene's germline CDR1 is MNHEY and CDR2 SMNVEV (reference sequence).

This clonotype has a count of ten or more. The CDR3 loop is CASSGGLAAYEQYF. CDR3 bases: TGTGCCAGCAGCGGAGGACTAGCGGCCTACGAGCAGTACTTC. The rearrangement links TRBV9 to TRBJ2-7; 10 positions agree with TRBD2. Germline lookup yields CDR1 SGDLS and CDR2 YYNGEE. The ends lost 3 bases at V and 2 bases at J; junction bases unmatched: 2. The CDR3 runs to 14 residues. Using reference TRBV9 and TRBJ2-7 for the parts outside the CDR3, the full variable domain is DSGVTQTPKHLITATGQRVTLRCSPRSGDLSVYWYQQSLDQGLQFLIQYYNGEERAKGNILERFSAQQFPDLHSELNLSSLELGDSALYFCASSGGLAAYEQYFGPGTRLTVT.

This clonotype was seen a few times. V is TRBV11-2 and J is TRBJ2-1, with D perhaps given as TRBD1 or TRBD2 (6 bases each). Germline-derived CDR1 and CDR2 are SGHAT and FQNNGV. Trimming removed 5 bases from V and 6 bases from J, with 14 bases in between. The CDR3 contains 14 residues. The CDR3 coding sequence is TGTGCCAGCAGCCCGCCTACGGGGGCCAATGAGCAGTTCTTC. Its protein is CASSPPTGANEQFF.